The 23 T cell receptor beta chains presented below share a single source sample, sequenced in a study of blood T cells in healthy people across ages. A J-beta primer mix and a sample-barcoded 5' primer were used in a second PCR of about 6 to 12 cycles. In TCRdb, the 5' RACE reads were re-called with MiXCR into one record per CDR3 protein. This table holds 750,000 to 1,000,000 distinct CDR3 sequences, about 27% found once. This same sample was also taken into another study, of T cells of mothers and their children.

The specimen sequenced was blood. These receptor sequences come from a woman aged 40 to 49 in good health.

The gene calls are TRBV5-4 and TRBJ2-5; D may correspond to TRBD1 or TRBD2 (9 bases each). This CDR3 is 15 amino acids long. Germline values: CDR1 SGHNT, CDR2 YYREEE (reference sequence). V shed 7 bases and J shed 1 base, with 17 bases lying between them. CDR3 amino acids: CASGTGRGGQETQYF. CDR3 coding DNA: TGTGCCAGCGGGACAGGGCGGGGGGGCCAAGAGACCCAGTACTTC. The variable domain in full, with the rest retrieved from reference TRBV5-4 and TRBJ2-5, is ETGVTQSPTHLIKTRGQQVTLRCSSQSGHNTVSWYQQALGQGPQFIFQYYREEENGRGNFPPRFSGLQFPNYSSELNVNALELDDSALYLCASGTGRGGQETQYFGPGTRLLVL.

This clonotype has at least ten counts. This sequence joins TRBV7-3 and TRBJ2-1, with D hard to call. The CDR3 has 12 amino acids. V lost 5 bases and J 8 bases, leaving 10 bases between the germline ends. Germline loops: CDR1 SGHTA, CDR2 FQGTGA. CDR3 loop: CASSPNLDEQFF. DNA for the CDR3: TGTGCCAGCAGCCCGAACCTAGATGAGCAGTTCTTC.

V is TRBV28 and J is TRBJ1-1, with 8 nucleotides matching TRBD1. This CDR3 is built from 16 residues. Looked up from germline, CDR1 is MDHEN and CDR2 is SYDVKM. Germline trimming cut 2 bases from V and 6 bases from J; bases unmatched to any gene: 11. The CDR3 reads CASSLGSATGDPEAFF. As DNA, the CDR3 is TGTGCCAGCAGTTTAGGCTCGGCGACAGGGGACCCTGAAGCTTTCTTT.

V usage is TRBV5-1 and J usage is TRBJ2-5; the D gene is possibly TRBD1 (5 bases). This CDR3 region has 15 residues. The V end lost 0 bases, the J end lost 1 base, and 10 bases lay between the germline ends. Germline values: CDR1 SGHRS, CDR2 YFSETQ. The chain's CDR3 is CASSLETAFQETQYF. The DNA for the CDR3 is TGCGCCAGCAGCTTGGAGACAGCGTTCCAAGAGACCCAGTACTTC.

There are a few counts of this clonotype. The rearrangement uses TRBV7-9 and TRBJ1-6, with D unclear. CDR3 length: 15 residues. V gave up 3 bases and J gave up 7 bases, with 13 bases separating them. Germline V CDR1 and CDR2: SEHNR, FQNEAQ (reference sequence). The CDR3 DNA is TGTGCCAGCAGCTTGTCGGCCTTGATAAATTCACCCCTCCACTTT. Translated: CASSLSALINSPLHF.

This chain links TRBV9 with TRBJ2-1; D not certain. The J call is uncertain, as TRBJ2-7 better fits the DNA end. Per the germline V gene, CDR1 is SGDLS and CDR2 is YYNGEE. CDR3 length equals 15 residues. This chain's CDR3 is CASSVFSGSYNEQYF. For the CDR3, the DNA is TGTGCCAGCAGCGTGTTTAGTGGCTCCTACAATGAGCAGTACTTC.

The table lists this clonotype with many counts. The V and J genes are TRBV5-5 and TRBJ2-7; D gene ambiguous. The CDR3 loop spans 12 amino acids. From germline, CDR1 is SGHKS and CDR2 YYEKEE (reference sequence). The V and J ends lost 3 bases and 2 bases respectively, with 6 bases between them. The CDR3 sequence is CASSYLPYEQYF. For the CDR3, the DNA is TGTGCCAGCAGCTATTTGCCCTACGAGCAGTACTTC.

This clonotype was observed a single time. The DNA for the CDR3 is TGTGCCAGCAGCGTCGACGGACAGGGCTTATACAATGAGCAGTTCTTC. Translating gives CASSVDGQGLYNEQFF. This chain joins TRBV9 and TRBJ2-1, with 8 bases identical to TRBD1. The CDR3 totals 16 residues. Germline CDR1 reads SGDLS; CDR2 reads YYNGEE. J gave up 4 bases and V 2 bases, and 8 bases lay outside the gene matches.

This clonotype was recorded many times. The chain couples TRBV27 to TRBJ2-7; no clear D. The CDR3 is 13 amino acids. CDR1 is MNHEY, CDR2 SMNVEV, per germline (reference sequence). Trimming stripped 1 base from V and 0 bases from J, with 4 bases between. CDR3 region: CASSLLNSYEQYF. CDR3 DNA sequence: TGTGCCAGCAGTTTATTGAACTCCTACGAGCAGTACTTC.

A note on this clonotype: Possible read error: a much larger clone is one base away. The chain's CDR3 is CAVSDSGNEQFF. Written as DNA, the CDR3 is TGTGCCGTCAGTGATAGTGGCAATGAGCAGTTCTTC. The chain couples TRBV10-3 to TRBJ2-1; D gene uncertain. The length of the CDR3 is 12 residues. Germline assignment: CDR1 ENHRY and CDR2 SYGVKD.

V gene TRBV12-3 or TRBV12-4 combines with J gene TRBJ2-5; 9 nucleotides line up with TRBD1. Unmatched junction bases numbered 3, after V lost 6 bases and J lost 4 bases. The CDR3 is made up of 13 amino acids. This chain's CDR3 is CASRTTGGETQYF. As DNA, the CDR3 is TGTGCCAGCAGAACGACAGGGGGAGAGACCCAGTACTTC.

This chain uses TRBV6-6 with TRBJ2-5, with TRBD1 matching over 9 bases. Gene TRBJ2-7 matches the end of the DNA better, so the J call may be wrong. This CDR3 spans 16 amino acids. Germline assignment: CDR1 MNHNY and CDR2 SVGAGI (reference sequence). Written as DNA, the CDR3 is TGTGCCAGCAGTTACCGCTCCGGGGACAGGGACCACGAGCAGTACTTC. Translating it yields CASSYRSGDRDHEQYF.

This clonotype has ten or more counts. The rearrangement uses TRBV18 and TRBJ2-7; D perhaps matches TRBD1 (6 bases). This CDR3 is built from 17 residues. Germline V gene lookup returns CDR1 KGHSH and CDR2 LQKENI. The V end lost 4 bases, the J end lost 5 bases, and 24 bases lay between the germline ends. CDR3 sequence reads: CASSRISPGHPFDEQYF. The CDR3 DNA is TGTGCCAGCTCACGTATTTCTCCGGGACATCCATTCGACGAGCAGTACTTC.

This clonotype was detected only a few times. The chain links TRBV20-1 to TRBJ1-2; 7 bases fit TRBD1. The germline CDR1 and CDR2 sequences are DFQATT and SNEGSKA (reference sequence). V lost 4 bases to trimming and J lost 0 bases; unmatched junction nucleotides: 2. There are 13 residues in the CDR3. CDR3 coding DNA: TGCAGTGCTATAGGGACAGCTAACTATGGCTACACCTTC. Protein product: CSAIGTANYGYTF.

The V call is TRBV6-1, the J call TRBJ1-2, with TRBD1 identical over 8 bases. Per germline, CDR1 MNHNS and CDR2 SASEGT. The CDR3 has 17 amino acids. The J segment lost 4 bases and the V segment lost 2 bases, leaving 12 bases of the junction unmatched. CDR3 protein: CASSEWQGALLTYGYTF. The CDR3 DNA reads TGTGCCAGCAGTGAATGGCAGGGGGCCTTGCTTACCTATGGCTACACCTTC.

In regard to this clonotype: Germline and junction disagree at one end, which may indicate a read error. J is TRBJ2-1 and V is TRBV9; perhaps TRBD1 as D (6 bases). The CDR3 is made up of 14 amino acids. CDR1 and CDR2 from the germline V gene are SGDLS and YYNGEE. The CDR3 loop reads CASSVGGLYSEQFF. CDR3 in DNA: TGTGCCAGCAGCGTAGGGGGGCTGTACAGTGAGCAGTTCTTC.

The chain joins TRBV7-2 to TRBJ2-3; D possibly matches TRBD1 or TRBD2 (6 bases each). The CDR3 sequence is 15 residues long. CDR1 is SGHTA, CDR2 FQGNSA, per germline. Trimming stripped 6 bases from V and 2 bases from J, with 15 bases between. This CDR3 is CASSSVGGPTDTQYF. CDR3 DNA sequence: TGTGCCAGCAGTTCAGTAGGGGGGCCCACAGATACGCAGTATTTT.

The chain recombines TRBV28 with TRBJ2-5, with TRBD1 matching 10 bases. The V segment lost 5 bases and the J segment 0 bases; nucleotides outside the gene matches: 9. The CDR3 extends over 17 amino acids. CDR1 is MDHEN and CDR2 is SYDVKM in the germline V gene. The CDR3 sequence is CASSTTGGLMYQETQYF. The CDR3 DNA reads TGTGCCAGCAGTACGACAGGGGGCCTCATGTACCAAGAGACCCAGTACTTC.

This clonotype was picked up many times. The V gene is TRBV19, the J gene TRBJ2-7; TRBD1 agrees at 7 bases. The V and J ends lost 9 bases and 0 bases, in that order; junction bases with no gene match: 5. CDR1 is LNHDA and CDR2 is SQIVND in the germline V gene (reference sequence). The CDR3 has 13 amino acids. The CDR3: CASDRVVSYEQYF. CDR3 nucleotide sequence: TGTGCCAGCGACAGGGTGGTCTCCTACGAGCAGTACTTC.

With regard to this clonotype: The junction shows a germline mismatch at one end, possibly a read error. V usage is TRBV7-9 and J usage is TRBJ2-5; 7 positions agree with TRBD1. The germline V gene encodes CDR1 SEHNR and CDR2 FQNEAQ (reference sequence). This CDR3 is built from 12 residues. CDR3 residues: CASRQGQETQCF. DNA for the CDR3: TGTGCCAGCAGACAGGGGCAAGAGACCCAGTGCTTC.

This clonotype was observed at least ten times. V and J are TRBV28 and TRBJ2-7, with 9 positions matching TRBD2. Germline-derived CDR1 and CDR2 are MDHEN and SYDVKM. V lost 5 bases, J lost 2 bases, and 1 base stayed unmatched. The CDR3 has 13 residues. The chain's CDR3 is CASSRGGAYEQYF. The CDR3 DNA is TGTGCCAGCAGTCGCGGGGGGGCCTACGAGCAGTACTTC.

In this sample, this clonotype turned up a few times. The gene calls are TRBV5-5 and TRBJ2-3; D possibly corresponds to TRBD1 (6 bases). The CDR3 runs to 17 residues. Deletions cut 3 bases from V and 2 bases from J, with 19 bases between. Germline loops: CDR1 SGHKS, CDR2 YYEKEE (reference sequence). This CDR3 reads CASSSQLQGLFTDTQYF. The CDR3 DNA reads as TGTGCCAGCAGCTCACAACTCCAGGGGCTATTCACAGATACGCAGTATTTT.

This clonotype was observed at least ten times. The J gene is TRBJ1-2, the V gene TRBV19; no firm D call. V was pared by 4 bases and J by 3 bases, with 12 bases between. This CDR3 region has 14 residues. Germline CDR1 is LNHDA and CDR2 is SQIVND (reference sequence). The CDR3 loop reads CASSTPWEYYGYTF. Here the CDR3 DNA reads TGTGCCAGTAGTACCCCCTGGGAATACTATGGCTACACCTTC.